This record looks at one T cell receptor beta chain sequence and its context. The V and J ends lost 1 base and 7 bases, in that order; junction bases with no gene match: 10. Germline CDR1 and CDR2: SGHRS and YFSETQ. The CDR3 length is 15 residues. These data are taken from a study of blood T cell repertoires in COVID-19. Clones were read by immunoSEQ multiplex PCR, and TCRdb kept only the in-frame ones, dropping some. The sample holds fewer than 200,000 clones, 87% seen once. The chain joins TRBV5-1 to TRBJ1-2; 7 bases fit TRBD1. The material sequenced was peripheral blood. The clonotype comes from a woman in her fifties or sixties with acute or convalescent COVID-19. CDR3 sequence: CASSLQTGQGGGYTF. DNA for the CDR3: TGCGCCAGCAGCTTGCAGACAGGGCAAGGTGGTGGCTACACCTTC.